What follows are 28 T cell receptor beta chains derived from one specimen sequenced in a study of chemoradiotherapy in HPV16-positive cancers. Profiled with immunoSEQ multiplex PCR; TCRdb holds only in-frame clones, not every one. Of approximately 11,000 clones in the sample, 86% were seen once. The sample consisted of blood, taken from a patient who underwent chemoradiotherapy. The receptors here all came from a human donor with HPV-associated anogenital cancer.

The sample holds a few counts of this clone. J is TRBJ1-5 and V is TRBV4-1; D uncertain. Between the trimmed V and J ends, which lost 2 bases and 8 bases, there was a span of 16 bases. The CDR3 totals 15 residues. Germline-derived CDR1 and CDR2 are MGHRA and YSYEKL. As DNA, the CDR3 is TGCGCCAGCAGCCAACAGGACGGCTTCATCGAGCCCCAGCATTTT. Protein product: CASSQQDGFIEPQHF.

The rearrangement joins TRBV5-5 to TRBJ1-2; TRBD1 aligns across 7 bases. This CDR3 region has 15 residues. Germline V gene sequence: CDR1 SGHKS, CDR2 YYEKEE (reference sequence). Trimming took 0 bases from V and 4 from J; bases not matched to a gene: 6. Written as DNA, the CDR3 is TGTGCCAGCAGCTTGGAGGGGGCATCACCCTATGGCTACACCTTC. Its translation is CASSLEGASPYGYTF. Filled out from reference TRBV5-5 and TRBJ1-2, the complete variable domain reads DAGVTQSPTHLIKTRGQQVTLRCSPISGHKSVSWYQQVLGQGPQFIFQYYEKEERGRGNFPDRFSARQFPNYSSELNVNALLLGDSALYLCASSLEGASPYGYTFGSGTRLTVV.

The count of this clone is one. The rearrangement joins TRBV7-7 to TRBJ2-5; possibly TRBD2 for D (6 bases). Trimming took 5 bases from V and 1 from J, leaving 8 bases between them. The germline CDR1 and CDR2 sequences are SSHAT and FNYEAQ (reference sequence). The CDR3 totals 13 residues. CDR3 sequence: CASSLGLQETQYF. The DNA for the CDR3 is TGTGCCAGCAGCCTGGGACTCCAAGAGACCCAGTACTTC. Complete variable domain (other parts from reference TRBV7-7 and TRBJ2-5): GAGVSQSPRYKVTKRGQDVTLRCDPISSHATLYWYQQALGQGPEFLTYFNYEAQPDKSGLPSDRFSAERPEGSISTLTIQRTEQRDSAMYRCASSLGLQETQYFGPGTRLLVL.

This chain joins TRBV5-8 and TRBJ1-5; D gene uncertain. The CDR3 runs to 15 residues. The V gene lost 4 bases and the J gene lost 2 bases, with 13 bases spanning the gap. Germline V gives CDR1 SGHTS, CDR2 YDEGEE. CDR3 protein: CASSAFSTGNQPQHF. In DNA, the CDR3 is TGTGCCAGCAGCGCTTTTAGCACAGGCAATCAGCCCCAGCATTTT.

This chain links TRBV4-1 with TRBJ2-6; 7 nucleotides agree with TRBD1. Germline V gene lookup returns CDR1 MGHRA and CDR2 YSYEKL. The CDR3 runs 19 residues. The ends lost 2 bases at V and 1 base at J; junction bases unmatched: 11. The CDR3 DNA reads TGCGCCAGCAGCCAATTAACCGGGACAGCGGAGTCTGGGGCCAACGTCCTGACTTTC. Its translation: CASSQLTGTAESGANVLTF.

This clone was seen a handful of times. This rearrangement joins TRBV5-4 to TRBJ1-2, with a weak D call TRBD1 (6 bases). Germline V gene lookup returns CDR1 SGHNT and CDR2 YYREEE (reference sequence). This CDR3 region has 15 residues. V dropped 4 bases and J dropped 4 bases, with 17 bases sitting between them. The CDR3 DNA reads TGTGCCAGCAGCCCTGGGTGGCAGGGGATCTATGGCTACACCTTC. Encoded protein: CASSPGWQGIYGYTF.

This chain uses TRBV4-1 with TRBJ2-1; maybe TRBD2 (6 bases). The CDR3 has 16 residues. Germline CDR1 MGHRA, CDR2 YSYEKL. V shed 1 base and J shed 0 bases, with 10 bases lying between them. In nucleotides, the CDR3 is TGCGCCAGCAGCCAAGCATTGACTAGCTCCTACAATGAGCAGTTCTTC. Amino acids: CASSQALTSSYNEQFF.

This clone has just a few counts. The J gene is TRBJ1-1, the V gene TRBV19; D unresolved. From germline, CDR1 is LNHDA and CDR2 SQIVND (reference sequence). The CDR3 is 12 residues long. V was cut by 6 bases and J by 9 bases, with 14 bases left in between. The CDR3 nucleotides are TGTGCCAGTAGATCCTCGGGAGGGAAAGCTTTCTTT. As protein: CASRSSGGKAFF.

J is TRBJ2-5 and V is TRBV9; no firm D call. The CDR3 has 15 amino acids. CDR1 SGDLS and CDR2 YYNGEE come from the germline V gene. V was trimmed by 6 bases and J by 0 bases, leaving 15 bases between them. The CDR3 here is CASTRPFTYQETQYF. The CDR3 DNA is TGTGCCAGCACCCGACCATTTACGTACCAAGAGACCCAGTACTTC.

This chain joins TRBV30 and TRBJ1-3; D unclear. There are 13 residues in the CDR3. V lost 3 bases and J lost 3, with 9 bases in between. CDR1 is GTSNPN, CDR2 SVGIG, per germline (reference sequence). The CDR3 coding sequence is TGTGCCTGGAGCCCAGCTGATGGAAACACCATATATTTT. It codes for CAWSPADGNTIYF.

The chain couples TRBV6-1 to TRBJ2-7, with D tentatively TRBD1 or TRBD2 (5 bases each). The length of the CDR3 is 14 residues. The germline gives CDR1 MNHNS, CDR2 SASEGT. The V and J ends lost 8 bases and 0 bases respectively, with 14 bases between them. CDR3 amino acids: CASGAVGSSYEQYF. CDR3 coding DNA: TGTGCCAGCGGGGCGGTAGGGAGCTCCTACGAGCAGTACTTC.

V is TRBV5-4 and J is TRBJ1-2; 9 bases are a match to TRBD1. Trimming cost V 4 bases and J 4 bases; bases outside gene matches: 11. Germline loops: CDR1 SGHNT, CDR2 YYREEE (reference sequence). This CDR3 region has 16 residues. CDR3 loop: CASSEDRGPPPYGYTF. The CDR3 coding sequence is TGTGCCAGCAGCGAGGACAGGGGCCCGCCGCCCTATGGCTACACCTTC.

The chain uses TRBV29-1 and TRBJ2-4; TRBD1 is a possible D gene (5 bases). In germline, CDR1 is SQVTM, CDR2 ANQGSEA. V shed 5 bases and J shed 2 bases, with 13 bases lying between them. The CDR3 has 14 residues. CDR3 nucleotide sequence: TGCAGCGTTCAGGGTGACTCGACCAAAAACATTCAGTACTTC. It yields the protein CSVQGDSTKNIQYF. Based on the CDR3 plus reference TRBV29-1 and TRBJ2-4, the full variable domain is SAVISQKPSRDICQRGTSLTIQCQVDSQVTMMFWYRQQPGQSLTLIATANQGSEATYESGFVIDKFPISRPNLTFSTLTVSNMSPEDSSIYLCSVQGDSTKNIQYFGAGTRLSVL.

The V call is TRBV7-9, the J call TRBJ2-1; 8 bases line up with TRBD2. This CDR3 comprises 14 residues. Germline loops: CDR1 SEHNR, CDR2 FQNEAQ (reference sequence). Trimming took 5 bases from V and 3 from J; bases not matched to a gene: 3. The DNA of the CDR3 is TGTGCCAGCAGCCGACTAGCGCTCTACAATGAGCAGTTCTTC. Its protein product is CASSRLALYNEQFF.

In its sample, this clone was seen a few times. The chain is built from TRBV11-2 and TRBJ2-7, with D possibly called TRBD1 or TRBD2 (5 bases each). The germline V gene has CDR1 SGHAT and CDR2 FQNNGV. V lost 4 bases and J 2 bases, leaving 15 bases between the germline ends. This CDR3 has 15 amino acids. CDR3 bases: TGTGCCAGCAGCTCCCTTGCGGGCAGGGCCTACGAGCAGTACTTC. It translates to CASSSLAGRAYEQYF.

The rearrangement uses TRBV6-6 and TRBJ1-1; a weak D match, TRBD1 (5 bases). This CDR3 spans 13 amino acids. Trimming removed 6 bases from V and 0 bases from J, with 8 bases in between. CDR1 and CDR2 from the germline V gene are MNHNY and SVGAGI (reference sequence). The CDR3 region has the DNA TGTGCCAGCAGCACAGGTATGAACACTGAAGCTTTCTTT. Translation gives CASSTGMNTEAFF.

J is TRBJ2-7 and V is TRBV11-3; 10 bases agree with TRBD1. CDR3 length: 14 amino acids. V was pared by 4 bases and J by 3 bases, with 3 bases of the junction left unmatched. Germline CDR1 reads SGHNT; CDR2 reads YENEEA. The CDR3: CASSSGTGDYEQYF. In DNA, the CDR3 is TGTGCCAGCAGCTCCGGGACAGGGGACTACGAGCAGTACTTC.

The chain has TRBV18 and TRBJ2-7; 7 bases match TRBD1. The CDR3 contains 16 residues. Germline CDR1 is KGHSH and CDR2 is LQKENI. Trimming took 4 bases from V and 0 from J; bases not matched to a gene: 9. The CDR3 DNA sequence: TGTGCCAGCTCACTATCACGGGACAGACTCTCCTACGAGCAGTACTTC. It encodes CASSLSRDRLSYEQYF.

For the CDR3, the DNA is TGTGCCAGCAGTTTATTTTGGGGAAGCACAGATACGCAGTATTTT. It specifies CASSLFWGSTDTQYF. This rearrangement joins TRBV27 to TRBJ2-3; the D is unclear. Germline V gives CDR1 MNHEY, CDR2 SMNVEV (reference sequence). V lost 1 base to trimming and J lost 0 bases, with 8 bases between them. The CDR3 extends over 15 amino acids.

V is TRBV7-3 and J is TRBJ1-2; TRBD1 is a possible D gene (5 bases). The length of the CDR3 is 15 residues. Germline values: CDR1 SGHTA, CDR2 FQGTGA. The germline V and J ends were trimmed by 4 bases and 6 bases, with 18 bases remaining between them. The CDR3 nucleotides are TGTGCCAGCAGCTCCAGGGAAGTGGGGAGAAATGGCTACACCTTC. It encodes CASSSREVGRNGYTF.

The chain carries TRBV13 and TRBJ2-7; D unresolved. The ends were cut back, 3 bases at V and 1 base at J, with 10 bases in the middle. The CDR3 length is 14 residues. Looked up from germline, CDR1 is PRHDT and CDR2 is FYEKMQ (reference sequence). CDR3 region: CASSFSADSYEQYF. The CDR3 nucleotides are TGTGCCAGCAGCTTCTCGGCTGATTCCTACGAGCAGTACTTC.

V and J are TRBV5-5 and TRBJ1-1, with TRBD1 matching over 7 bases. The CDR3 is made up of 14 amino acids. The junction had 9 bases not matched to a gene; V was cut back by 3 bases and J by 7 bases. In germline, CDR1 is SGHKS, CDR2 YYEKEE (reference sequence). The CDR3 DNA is TGTGCCAGCAGCTCGACAGGGAACCTCCTTGAAGCTTTCTTT. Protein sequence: CASSSTGNLLEAFF.

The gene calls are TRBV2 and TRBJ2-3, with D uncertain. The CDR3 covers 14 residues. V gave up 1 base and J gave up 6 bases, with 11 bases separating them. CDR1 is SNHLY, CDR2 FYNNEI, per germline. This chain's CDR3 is CASSEGPNQDTQYF. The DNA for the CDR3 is TGTGCCAGCAGTGAAGGGCCGAATCAGGATACGCAGTATTTT.

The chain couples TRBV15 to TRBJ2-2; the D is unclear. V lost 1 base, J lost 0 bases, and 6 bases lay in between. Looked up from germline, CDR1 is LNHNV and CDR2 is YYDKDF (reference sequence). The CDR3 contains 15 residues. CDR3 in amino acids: CATSRAGTNTGELFF. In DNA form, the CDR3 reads TGTGCCACCAGCAGAGCGGGTACGAACACCGGGGAGCTGTTTTTT.

CDR3 DNA sequence: TGCGCCAGCAGCTTATTGGGGAGCTCCTATAATTCACCCCTCCACTTT. Translating gives CASSLLGSSYNSPLHF. The J gene is TRBJ1-6, the V gene TRBV5-1; no definite D call. Looked up from germline, CDR1 is SGHRS and CDR2 is YFSETQ. With 2 bases removed from V and 0 bases from J, the gap between germline ends came to 9 bases. The CDR3 length is 16 residues.

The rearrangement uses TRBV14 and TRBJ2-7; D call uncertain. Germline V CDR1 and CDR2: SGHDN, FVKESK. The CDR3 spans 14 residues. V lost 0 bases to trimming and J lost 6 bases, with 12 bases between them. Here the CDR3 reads CASSQDLVRSEQYF. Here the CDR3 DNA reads TGTGCCAGCAGCCAAGATCTGGTTCGTTCCGAGCAGTACTTC.

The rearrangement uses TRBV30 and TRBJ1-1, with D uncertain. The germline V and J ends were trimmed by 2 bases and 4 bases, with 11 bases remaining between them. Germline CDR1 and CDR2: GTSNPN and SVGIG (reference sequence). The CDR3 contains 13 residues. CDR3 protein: CAWSLSGGTEAFF. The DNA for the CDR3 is TGTGCCTGGAGTTTGAGTGGAGGCACTGAAGCTTTCTTT.

CDR3 residues: CASRAMGGAKGGYTF. CDR3 nucleotides: TGTGCCAGCAGGGCGATGGGGGGGGCGAAGGGAGGCTACACCTTC. This chain connects TRBV5-4 to TRBJ1-2; possible D gene TRBD1, 6 bases. In germline, CDR1 is SGHNT, CDR2 YYREEE (reference sequence). The CDR3 has 15 amino acids. Trimming cost V 5 bases and J 8 bases, with 22 bases left between them.